This T cell receptor beta chain derives from a study of T cell responses to AZD1222 COVID-19 vaccine (dated by TCRdb to the early 2020s). For context, the study as a whole: TCR sequencing covered more than 230 trial participants: about 210 given two doses of AZD1222 and 26 given two doses of MenACWY control vaccine. Trial participants were enrolled into age subgroups of 18-55, 56-69 and 70-plus years, which contained around 150, 29 and 61 TCR-sequenced participants, respectively.

Only one count was recorded for this clone. The antigen this receptor binds is unknown. No much larger clonotype is one base removed from it; base qualities were not supplied. The CDR3 numbers 14 residues from cysteine through phenylalanine. CDR3 DNA only is kept here, 42 bases in frame from base 1. V has 3 bases trimmed and J has 10 bases trimmed; junction bases matching no gene number 5. CDR1 and CDR2, looked up from the germline V gene, are SNHLY and FYNNEI. The CDR3 regions of human TCRbeta chains were analyzed by immunosequencing. The authors processed their data as follows. TCRs in the repertoires were compared against a reference library of SARS-CoV-2-specific TCRs that had been generated with the MIRA antigen-specificity platform. Breadth was defined as the fraction of unique TCRs that were SARS-CoV-2-associated. Depth was defined as the fraction of total T cells that were SARS-CoV-2-associated. Using the MIRA data, every spike-specific TCR was mapped to the spike region that the TCR reacted to and assigned to either a CD4 or a CD8 class. Log10-transformed breadth and depth values were compared by one-way ANOVA with Sidak's multiple comparisons tests. TCRdb holds this immuneACCESS table with in-frame rearrangements only. Some clones are missing; in checked studies, unresolved V genes explain under half, and the rest has no known cause. For V, J and clone size, that table is used; D and trimming come from the DNA. The sample data list around 190,000 clones, and approximately 90% of these were observed just once. Together, the top ten hold 1.7% of the sample.

General findings and caveats noted by the study authors: Participants were mostly white British, with more females than males. The authors suggested clonal diversity may have been underestimated. Conclusions about previously exposed vaccinees are limited, since just a handful of AZD1222 recipients were seropositive for SARS-CoV-2 at baseline. Vaccine-associated CD4 TCRs spanned the whole spike protein, with dominant responses in regions 160-218 and 743-854. Reportedly, close to half of the unique spike-specific TCRs recognized epitopes lying outside the regions that are mutated in the B.1.351 and B.1.1.7 variants. A significant rise in spike-specific TCR breadth and depth was observed after two AZD1222 doses relative to day 0 and relative to MenACWY recipients. Because no samples from the day 14 peak response were available, repertoires could be characterized only after the peak T cell response. In the small 56-69-year group, the increase in depth fell short of significance, most likely because of low power.

The time point label for this specimen denotes: about 28 days (+/-7) after the second vaccine dose. AZD1222 recipients whose second dose came at about 4 weeks and those whose second dose came at about 12 weeks were combined into one group, since spike-specific TCR depth and breadth did not differ between the two schedules. Vaccinee samples came from UK trials COV001 and COV002, including a single-blind randomized controlled phase 2/3 trial of AZD1222 (ChAdOx1 nCoV-19) in healthy adults. For TCRbeta chain sequencing, PBMC samples were collected from trial participants at day 0 and at day 28 after the second dose.

Sample: peripheral blood, taken 28 days after the second AZD1222 dose. The sequence joins TRBV2 to TRBJ1-6; 8 central bases correspond to TRBD1. The clonotype comes from an adult who received the AZD1222 COVID-19 vaccine. CDR3 loop: CASSDDRGGSPLHF. DNA sequence: TGTGCCAGCAGTGATGACAGGGGCGGCTCACCCCTCCACTTT.